What follows describes a single T cell receptor beta chain. The antigen remains unidentified. One end of the junction does not line up with germline, which may come from a read error. This record belongs to a study of shared clonotypes between healthy human individuals. Study results and limitations: The low donor count limited represented genetic and exposure-history diversity.

Genomic DNA of each subset was evenly split across several immunoSEQ plates. Method: immunoSEQ multiplex PCR; TCRdb's copy keeps in-frame clones and lacks some. This sample yields more than 1.2 million clones, of which 98% are seen a single time; approximately 0.4% belongs to the top ten. This CDR3 is 17 amino acids long. Germline CDR1 SGHRS, CDR2 YFSETQ. The sequenced sample was naive CD4+ T cells sorted from blood. The sample's subset: CD45RA+ positively selected. The clonotype comes from a man between 25 and 39 years old in good health. The V and J genes are TRBV5-1 and TRBJ1-5, with D maybe TRBD1 (5 bases). CDR3 region: CASTLRRKARANQPQHF. Here the CDR3 DNA reads TGCGCCAGCACCTTGCGCCGCAAAGCCAGGGCAAATCAGCCCCAGCATTTT. The full variable domain, rest sourced from reference TRBV5-1 and TRBJ1-5, is KAGVTQTPRYLIKTRGQQVTLSCSPISGHRSVSWYQQTPGQGLQFLFEYFSETQRNKGNFPGRFSGRQFSNSRSEMNVSTLELGDSALYLCASTLRRKARANQPQHFGDGTRLSIL.